A single T cell receptor (beta chain) is shown here with its context. The sample originates from a study of T cells in tuberculosis. Whole-study context: T cells were selected with CD1B tetramers loaded with glucose monomycolate.

Whole-study findings and limits: Some low-affinity tetramer-binding T cells may be absent from this sample.

CDR1 SGHDT and CDR2 YYEEEE come from the germline V gene. This CDR3 has 15 residues. The V and J ends lost 4 bases and 0 bases, in that order; junction bases with no gene match: 4. Thawed, overnight-rested PBMC were stained with GMM-loaded CD1B tetramer, viability dye and anti-CD3, then sorted. CD1B tetramers were loaded with Rhodococcus equi-derived C32 glucose monomycolate. Before cryopreservation, the sorted PBMC lost their CD14-expressing monocytes. TCR-alpha and TCR-beta chains were sequenced unpaired. Method: immunoSEQ multiplex PCR; TCRdb's copy keeps in-frame clones and lacks some. The sample holds approximately 60,000 clones, around 86% seen once.

The source of this sequence is an adult woman with latent tuberculosis. Sequenced input: CD1b-GMM tetramer-negative cells sorted from PBMCs. The chain combines TRBV5-6 with TRBJ1-3; 7 bases fit TRBD1. The CDR3 region is CASSLPGGSGNTIYF. The CDR3, as DNA: TGTGCCAGCAGCCTCCCAGGGGGCTCTGGAAACACCATATATTTT.